Listed below are T cell receptor beta chains from one sample, sequenced in a study of molecular identifiers for immune sequencing clone quantification. TCRdb fed the PCR reads into MiXCR, producing one record per CDR3 protein. The data hold 490,000 or so distinct CDR3 sequences, with roughly 25% observed a single time. Sequencing input: naive CD8+ T cells from blood, with Jurkat cell RNA spiked in. The receptors stem from a human donor in good health. Some libraries in this study had Jurkat cell RNA spiked in. The CDR3 runs from the conserved cysteine through the conserved F or W. Clone sizes are given selectively: once, few, many, or a class where the clone is expanded.

cdr3_aa: CASSATGQGYEQYF; clone_size: many; v_call: TRBV3-1; j_call: TRBJ2-7
cdr3_aa: CASSATGGPYEQYF; clone_size: many; v_call: TRBV27; j_call: TRBJ2-7
cdr3_aa: CASSEQGYTDTQYF; clone_size: -; v_call: TRBV6-2/TRBV6-3; j_call: TRBJ2-3
cdr3_aa: CASSSDRGGDIQYF; clone_size: -; v_call: TRBV13; j_call: TRBJ2-4
cdr3_aa: CASSFGVSGSYNEQFF; clone_size: few; v_call: TRBV12-3/TRBV12-4; j_call: TRBJ2-1
cdr3_aa: CASSQDGYEAFF; clone_size: many; v_call: TRBV4-1; j_call: TRBJ1-1
cdr3_aa: CASNGEGGYGEQFF; clone_size: many; v_call: TRBV7-9; j_call: TRBJ2-1
cdr3_aa: CASSLVAPAGLYNEQFF; clone_size: few; v_call: TRBV11-2; j_call: TRBJ2-1
cdr3_aa: CASSIKGQGYEQYF; clone_size: few; v_call: TRBV19; j_call: TRBJ2-7
cdr3_aa: CSARGGRSGELFF; clone_size: many; v_call: TRBV20-1; j_call: TRBJ2-2
cdr3_aa: CSARAYLAGASTSDTQYF; clone_size: few; v_call: TRBV20-1; j_call: TRBJ2-3
cdr3_aa: CASRNITDTQYF; clone_size: -; v_call: TRBV6-5; j_call: TRBJ2-3
cdr3_aa: CASSQELPQPQHF; clone_size: -; v_call: TRBV4-1; j_call: TRBJ1-5
cdr3_aa: CASSRGVGNQPQHF; clone_size: -; v_call: TRBV4-1; j_call: TRBJ1-5
cdr3_aa: CASSVYVNTEAFF; clone_size: many; v_call: TRBV9; j_call: TRBJ1-1
cdr3_aa: CSIRDSVNYGYTF; clone_size: -; v_call: TRBV29-1; j_call: TRBJ1-2
cdr3_aa: CASSDANHYEQYF; clone_size: few; v_call: TRBV9; j_call: TRBJ2-7
cdr3_aa: CATSDGWTSGPLSYYNEQFF; clone_size: -; v_call: TRBV24-1; j_call: TRBJ2-1
cdr3_aa: CASSQDAQSSYEQYF; clone_size: -; v_call: TRBV4-3; j_call: TRBJ2-7
cdr3_aa: CASSPTGTGPYCEQYF; clone_size: -; v_call: TRBV14; j_call: TRBJ2-7
cdr3_aa: CASTDYLGTGGYEQYF; clone_size: few; v_call: TRBV6-2/TRBV6-3; j_call: TRBJ2-7
cdr3_aa: CASSQESGPFEQYF; clone_size: -; v_call: TRBV4-3; j_call: TRBJ2-7
cdr3_aa: CSASRDTSYEQYF; clone_size: many; v_call: TRBV20-1; j_call: TRBJ2-7
cdr3_aa: CASSWAGNGELFF; clone_size: -; v_call: TRBV5-1; j_call: TRBJ2-2
cdr3_aa: CASGLAGVGELFF; clone_size: -; v_call: TRBV2; j_call: TRBJ2-2
cdr3_aa: CATSRRQATNEKLFF; clone_size: few; v_call: TRBV15; j_call: TRBJ1-4
cdr3_aa: CASRQWSSGNTIYF; clone_size: many; v_call: TRBV5-5; j_call: TRBJ1-3
cdr3_aa: CACSDWDTANYGYTF; clone_size: -; v_call: TRBV2; j_call: TRBJ1-2
cdr3_aa: CASSLAMDSPLYGYTF; clone_size: many; v_call: TRBV7-2; j_call: TRBJ1-2
cdr3_aa: CASSEAPRGSEQYF; clone_size: -; v_call: TRBV6-1; j_call: TRBJ2-7
cdr3_aa: CASSFVRGADTQYF; clone_size: -; v_call: TRBV12-3/TRBV12-4; j_call: TRBJ2-3
cdr3_aa: CASSQRHLGAGLFYGYTF; clone_size: few; v_call: TRBV4-3; j_call: TRBJ1-2
cdr3_aa: CASSQLETGGPTDTQYF; clone_size: few; v_call: TRBV14; j_call: TRBJ2-3
cdr3_aa: CASSEKPGGVDEQYF; clone_size: few; v_call: TRBV6-1; j_call: TRBJ2-7
cdr3_aa: CSVVPDMSTEAFF; clone_size: many; v_call: TRBV29-1; j_call: TRBJ1-1
cdr3_aa: CASSQDRFGTAYEQYF; clone_size: -; v_call: TRBV4-3; j_call: TRBJ2-7
cdr3_aa: CASTPPGELAKNIQYF; clone_size: few; v_call: TRBV7-2; j_call: TRBJ2-4
cdr3_aa: CASSFYRQPGNEQFF; clone_size: -; v_call: TRBV5-1; j_call: TRBJ2-1
cdr3_aa: CSVEVGGNQPQHF; clone_size: many; v_call: TRBV29-1; j_call: TRBJ1-5
cdr3_aa: CASRNPGNPYEQYF; clone_size: -; v_call: TRBV7-9; j_call: TRBJ2-7
cdr3_aa: CASSLAYLETQYF; clone_size: -; v_call: TRBV7-9; j_call: TRBJ2-5
cdr3_aa: CASSQVRDTTGELFF; clone_size: -; v_call: TRBV4-3; j_call: TRBJ2-2
cdr3_aa: CASSLPRGTGSQSSGNTIYF; clone_size: few; v_call: TRBV12-3/TRBV12-4; j_call: TRBJ1-3
cdr3_aa: CATSDKVALPTDTQYF; clone_size: few; v_call: TRBV24-1; j_call: TRBJ2-3
cdr3_aa: CASSLGASADTQYF; clone_size: -; v_call: TRBV7-6; j_call: TRBJ2-3
cdr3_aa: CSARDYATSGILRAGQYF; clone_size: few; v_call: TRBV20-1; j_call: TRBJ2-7
cdr3_aa: CATSGSRGNEQFF; clone_size: few; v_call: TRBV24-1; j_call: TRBJ2-1
cdr3_aa: CASNGQGTYNEQFF; clone_size: few; v_call: TRBV19; j_call: TRBJ2-1
cdr3_aa: CASSYLAGTQYF; clone_size: many; v_call: TRBV27; j_call: TRBJ2-3
cdr3_aa: CASSGYRGHSYNEQFF; clone_size: few; v_call: TRBV27; j_call: TRBJ2-1
cdr3_aa: CASSQFSGVTEAFF; clone_size: -; v_call: TRBV4-1; j_call: TRBJ1-1
cdr3_aa: CASSPGTGKTNEKLFF; clone_size: few; v_call: TRBV2; j_call: TRBJ1-4
cdr3_aa: CSATGTDYGYTF; clone_size: -; v_call: TRBV20-1; j_call: TRBJ1-2
cdr3_aa: CASSTVSEQFF; clone_size: few; v_call: TRBV12-3/TRBV12-4; j_call: TRBJ2-1
cdr3_aa: CARSAVQGGDTQYF; clone_size: -; v_call: TRBV2; j_call: TRBJ2-3
cdr3_aa: CASSRPGTRSFNEQFF; clone_size: once; v_call: TRBV27; j_call: TRBJ2-1
cdr3_aa: CASSPGQTSSYEQYF; clone_size: many; v_call: TRBV7-6; j_call: TRBJ2-7
cdr3_aa: CASSLVSPGNYGYTF; clone_size: -; v_call: TRBV11-2; j_call: TRBJ1-2
cdr3_aa: CASKMTDPYGYTF; clone_size: many; v_call: TRBV2; j_call: TRBJ1-2